A selection of T cell receptor beta chains follows, all from one sample in a study of shared clonotypes between healthy human individuals. Some clones are missing from TCRdb's copy, which holds only in-frame ones; the method was immunoSEQ multiplex PCR. In the table there are 2.3 million or so clones, over 90% of which are singletons. Specimen: naive CD4+ T cells from PBMCs. The receptors were gathered from a man between 18 and 29 years old in good health. Some clones in this sample may be carry-over from other donors' samples. Each CDR3 is given with its conserved first and last residue. The order of the fields is clone size, D gene, V gene, J gene, CDR3 DNA, CDR3 protein. D genes are given only for firm matches. Clone size is given for some rows only: seen once, a few or many times, or a class if the clone is expanded.

abundance: -
d_gene: TRBD2
v_gene: TRBV7-9
j_gene: TRBJ2-1
CDR3nt: TGTGCCAGCAGCTTAGGACTAGCGCCCTACAATGAGCAGTTCTTC
CDR3aa: CASSLGLAPYNEQFF

abundance: -
d_gene: TRBD1
v_gene: TRBV4-1
j_gene: TRBJ1-4
CDR3nt: TGCGCCAGCAGCCAAACCGGGACAGGGACAGAAAAACTGTTTTTT
CDR3aa: CASSQTGTGTEKLFF

abundance: -
d_gene: -
v_gene: TRBV30
j_gene: TRBJ1-4
CDR3nt: TGTGCCTGGAGTATACAGGGAGGTGATGAAAAACTGTTTTTT
CDR3aa: CAWSIQGGDEKLFF

abundance: -
d_gene: -
v_gene: TRBV28
j_gene: TRBJ1-2
CDR3nt: TGTGCCAGCAGTTTATCATGGGGATCCGGCCTCACCTTC
CDR3aa: CASSLSWGSGLTF

abundance: -
d_gene: -
v_gene: TRBV30
j_gene: TRBJ1-2
CDR3nt: TGTGCCTGGAGTGTGGGAGGGGCCGGTGGCTACACCTTC
CDR3aa: CAWSVGGAGGYTF

abundance: -
d_gene: -
v_gene: TRBV6-1
j_gene: TRBJ2-5
CDR3nt: TGTGCCAGCCGGACGGACCCCTGGGAGACCCAGTACTTC
CDR3aa: CASRTDPWETQYF

abundance: few
d_gene: TRBD1
v_gene: TRBV7-9
j_gene: TRBJ1-5
CDR3nt: TGTGCCAGCAGTCTATCGCTGGACAGGGGCCGGCAGCCCCAGCATTTT
CDR3aa: CASSLSLDRGRQPQHF

abundance: -
d_gene: -
v_gene: TRBV5-1
j_gene: TRBJ1-3
CDR3nt: TGCGCCAGCAGCCCGGAGTGGGGAAACACCATATATTTT
CDR3aa: CASSPEWGNTIYF

abundance: -
d_gene: TRBD1
v_gene: TRBV28
j_gene: TRBJ1-1
CDR3nt: TGTGCCAGCAGTGGGGGACAGCCCCGCACTGAAGCTTTCTTT
CDR3aa: CASSGGQPRTEAFF

abundance: once
d_gene: TRBD1
v_gene: TRBV28
j_gene: TRBJ1-2
CDR3nt: TGTGCCAGCGGAGGCCTGACAGGGAGAAGTAACTATGGCTACACCTTC
CDR3aa: CASGGLTGRSNYGYTF

abundance: -
d_gene: -
v_gene: TRBV7-2
j_gene: TRBJ2-2
CDR3nt: TGTGCCAGCGGAAGGCGGGACAGCCGACGTACCGGGGAGCTGTTTTTT
CDR3aa: CASGRRDSRRTGELFF

abundance: once
d_gene: TRBD1
v_gene: TRBV30
j_gene: TRBJ2-3
CDR3nt: TGTGCCTGGAGCCCGACAGGGGGCTTCACAGATACGCAGTATTTT
CDR3aa: CAWSPTGGFTDTQYF

abundance: -
d_gene: -
v_gene: TRBV18
j_gene: TRBJ1-1
CDR3nt: TGTGCCAGCTCACCGACGTCGGGGAACACTGAAGCTTTCTTT
CDR3aa: CASSPTSGNTEAFF

abundance: -
d_gene: -
v_gene: TRBV18
j_gene: TRBJ1-2
CDR3nt: TGTGCCAGCTCACCGGACAGAGACAACTATGGCTACACCTTC
CDR3aa: CASSPDRDNYGYTF

abundance: -
d_gene: TRBD2
v_gene: TRBV2
j_gene: TRBJ2-3
CDR3nt: TGTGCCAGCATCGACCCGGGACTAGCGGGGGATACGCAGTATTTT
CDR3aa: CASIDPGLAGDTQYF

abundance: -
d_gene: -
v_gene: TRBV6-1
j_gene: TRBJ2-3
CDR3nt: TGTGCCAGCAGTGAAGTGTCTACATACACAGATACGCAGTATTTT
CDR3aa: CASSEVSTYTDTQYF

abundance: -
d_gene: TRBD1
v_gene: TRBV19
j_gene: TRBJ1-2
CDR3nt: TGTGCCAGTAGTATCCCGAACAGGGGGTATGGCTACACCTTC
CDR3aa: CASSIPNRGYGYTF

abundance: -
d_gene: -
v_gene: TRBV11-2
j_gene: TRBJ2-7
CDR3nt: TGTGCCAGCAGCCAGGAGAGACAGTCCAGCTACGAGCAGTACTTC
CDR3aa: CASSQERQSSYEQYF

abundance: -
d_gene: -
v_gene: TRBV15
j_gene: TRBJ1-5
CDR3nt: TGTGCCACCAGCAGAGATCCGGGGTCTGGGCAGCCCCAGCATTTT
CDR3aa: CATSRDPGSGQPQHF

abundance: -
d_gene: -
v_gene: TRBV21-1
j_gene: TRBJ1-4
CDR3nt: TGTGCCAGTCTCATCCTGACAGGTCTCAAGCCAACTAATGAAAAACTGTTTTTT
CDR3aa: CASLILTGLKPTNEKLFF

abundance: -
d_gene: -
v_gene: TRBV30
j_gene: TRBJ1-2
CDR3nt: TGTGCCTGGAGTCCGTCGCGGGGCCGGGGCTACACCTTC
CDR3aa: CAWSPSRGRGYTF

abundance: -
d_gene: -
v_gene: TRBV10-3
j_gene: TRBJ2-3
CDR3nt: TGTGCCATCTCTACGGGGCTAAGGGCAGATACGCAGTATTTT
CDR3aa: CAISTGLRADTQYF

abundance: -
d_gene: TRBD2
v_gene: TRBV28
j_gene: TRBJ2-1
CDR3nt: TGTGCCAGCAGTTTGCCTAGCGGGAGATACAGTGAGCAGTTCTTC
CDR3aa: CASSLPSGRYSEQFF

abundance: -
d_gene: TRBD1
v_gene: TRBV27
j_gene: TRBJ2-5
CDR3nt: TGTGCCAGCAGTACCCGGGACAGCGGAAGGGAGACCCAGTACTTC
CDR3aa: CASSTRDSGRETQYF

abundance: -
d_gene: TRBD2
v_gene: TRBV6-5
j_gene: TRBJ2-6
CDR3nt: TGTGCCAGCAGTTACTCTGGGGAGGGGGGGGCCAACGTCCTGACTTTC
CDR3aa: CASSYSGEGGANVLTF

abundance: -
d_gene: -
v_gene: TRBV18
j_gene: TRBJ2-1
CDR3nt: TGTGCCAGCTCGTTAATGTTGGATCTCTCCCAGATCGATGAGCAGTTCTTC
CDR3aa: CASSLMLDLSQIDEQFF

abundance: -
d_gene: TRBD1
v_gene: TRBV6-6
j_gene: TRBJ1-2
CDR3nt: TGTGCCAGCACCATGGACAGGGCCTATGGCTACACCTTC
CDR3aa: CASTMDRAYGYTF

abundance: -
d_gene: TRBD1
v_gene: TRBV5-4
j_gene: TRBJ2-7
CDR3nt: TGTGCCAGCAGCGGAAACCCACAGGGGGCCTCCTACGAGCAGTACTTC
CDR3aa: CASSGNPQGASYEQYF

abundance: -
d_gene: -
v_gene: TRBV28
j_gene: TRBJ1-5
CDR3nt: TGTGCCAGCAACGGGGGCGGATCTCAGCCCCAGCATTTT
CDR3aa: CASNGGGSQPQHF

abundance: few
d_gene: -
v_gene: TRBV29-1
j_gene: TRBJ1-1
CDR3nt: TGCAGCGAAGTCTTAGGACTGAACACTGAAGCTTTCTTT
CDR3aa: CSEVLGLNTEAFF

abundance: -
d_gene: -
v_gene: TRBV29-1
j_gene: TRBJ1-2
CDR3nt: TGCAGCGTTCCTTGGGACGGTAACTATGGCTACACCTTC
CDR3aa: CSVPWDGNYGYTF

abundance: -
d_gene: -
v_gene: TRBV5-6
j_gene: TRBJ1-1
CDR3nt: TGTGCCAGCAGCTGGCGGGACGAACCGTGGACTGAAGCTTTCTTT
CDR3aa: CASSWRDEPWTEAFF